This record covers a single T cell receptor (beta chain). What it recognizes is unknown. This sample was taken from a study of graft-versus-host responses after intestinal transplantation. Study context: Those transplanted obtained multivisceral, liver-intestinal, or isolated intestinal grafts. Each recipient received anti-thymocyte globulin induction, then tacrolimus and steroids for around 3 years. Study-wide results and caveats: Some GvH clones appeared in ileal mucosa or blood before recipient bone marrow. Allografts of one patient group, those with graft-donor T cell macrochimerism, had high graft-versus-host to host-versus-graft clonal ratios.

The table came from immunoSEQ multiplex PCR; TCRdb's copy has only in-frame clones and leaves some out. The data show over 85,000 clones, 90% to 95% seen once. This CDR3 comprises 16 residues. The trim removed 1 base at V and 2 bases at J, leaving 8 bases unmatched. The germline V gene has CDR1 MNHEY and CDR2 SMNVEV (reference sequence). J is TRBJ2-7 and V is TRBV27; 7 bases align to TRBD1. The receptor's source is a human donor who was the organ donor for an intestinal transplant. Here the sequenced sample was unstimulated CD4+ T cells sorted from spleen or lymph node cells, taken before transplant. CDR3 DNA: TGTGCCAGCAGTTTATACAGGGGTATCCTTCCCTACGAGCAGTACTTC. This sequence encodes CASSLYRGILPYEQYF.